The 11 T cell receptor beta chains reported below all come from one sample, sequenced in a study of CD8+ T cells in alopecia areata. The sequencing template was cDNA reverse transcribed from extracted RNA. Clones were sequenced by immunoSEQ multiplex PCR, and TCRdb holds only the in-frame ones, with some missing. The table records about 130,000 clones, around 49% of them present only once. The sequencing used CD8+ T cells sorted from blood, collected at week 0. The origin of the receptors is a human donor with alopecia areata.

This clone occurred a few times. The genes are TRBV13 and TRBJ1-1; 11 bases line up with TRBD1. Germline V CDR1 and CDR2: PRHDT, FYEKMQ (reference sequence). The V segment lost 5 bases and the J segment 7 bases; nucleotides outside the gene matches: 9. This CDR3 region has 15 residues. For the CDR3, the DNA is TGTGCCAGCAGCCCCGGGGGACAGGGGGAAGATGAAGCTTTCTTT. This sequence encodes CASSPGGQGEDEAFF.

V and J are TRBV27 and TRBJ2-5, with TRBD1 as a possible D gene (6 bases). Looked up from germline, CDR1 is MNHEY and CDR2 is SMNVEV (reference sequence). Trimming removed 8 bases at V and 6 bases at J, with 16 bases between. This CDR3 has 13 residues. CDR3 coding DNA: TGTGCCAGCGCGGACAGTTCTTCCCAGACCCAGTACTTC. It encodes CASADSSSQTQYF.

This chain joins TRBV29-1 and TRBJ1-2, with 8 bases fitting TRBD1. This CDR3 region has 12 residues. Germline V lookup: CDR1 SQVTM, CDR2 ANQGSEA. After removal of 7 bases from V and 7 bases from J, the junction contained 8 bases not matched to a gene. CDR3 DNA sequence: TGCAGCGCCCCGACAGGGGAGGGTGGCTACACCTTC. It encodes CSAPTGEGGYTF.

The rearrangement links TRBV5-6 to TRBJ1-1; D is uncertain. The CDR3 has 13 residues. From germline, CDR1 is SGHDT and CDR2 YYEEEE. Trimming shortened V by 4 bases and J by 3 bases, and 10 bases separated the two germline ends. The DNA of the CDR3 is TGTGCCAGCAGCCCTGTGAGTGACACTGAAGCTTTCTTT. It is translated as CASSPVSDTEAFF.

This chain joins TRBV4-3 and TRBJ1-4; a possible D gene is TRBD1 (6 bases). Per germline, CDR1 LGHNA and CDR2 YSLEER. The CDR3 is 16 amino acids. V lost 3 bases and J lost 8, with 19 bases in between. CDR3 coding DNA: TGCGCCAGCAGCCAGGCGACGGAGGGGGTAGGCGAAAAACTGTTTTTT. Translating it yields CASSQATEGVGEKLFF.

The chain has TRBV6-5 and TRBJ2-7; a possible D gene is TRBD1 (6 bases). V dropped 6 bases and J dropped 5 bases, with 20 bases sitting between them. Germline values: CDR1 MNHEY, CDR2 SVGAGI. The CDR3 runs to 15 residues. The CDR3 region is CASSYQTGPWDEQYF. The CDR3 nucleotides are TGTGCCAGCAGCTATCAGACAGGCCCTTGGGACGAGCAGTACTTC.

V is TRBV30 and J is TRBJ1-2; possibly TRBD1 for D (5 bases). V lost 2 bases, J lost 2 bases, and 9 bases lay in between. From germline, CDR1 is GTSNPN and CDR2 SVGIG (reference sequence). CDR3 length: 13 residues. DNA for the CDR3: TGTGCCTGGAGTCTCGGGGACAACTATGGCTACACCTTC. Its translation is CAWSLGDNYGYTF. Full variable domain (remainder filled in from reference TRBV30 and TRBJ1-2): SQTIHQWPATLVQPVGSPLSLECTVEGTSNPNLYWYRQAAGRGLQLLFYSVGIGQISSEVPQNLSASRPQDRQFILSSKKLLLSDSGFYLCAWSLGDNYGYTFGSGTRLTVV.

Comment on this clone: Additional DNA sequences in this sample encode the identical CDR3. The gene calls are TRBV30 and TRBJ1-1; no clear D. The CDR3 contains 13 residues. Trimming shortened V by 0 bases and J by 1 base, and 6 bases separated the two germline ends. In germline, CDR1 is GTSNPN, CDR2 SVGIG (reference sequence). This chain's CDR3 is CAWSVGRNTEAFF. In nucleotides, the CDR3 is TGTGCCTGGAGTGTGGGCAGGAACACTGAAGCTTTCTTT.

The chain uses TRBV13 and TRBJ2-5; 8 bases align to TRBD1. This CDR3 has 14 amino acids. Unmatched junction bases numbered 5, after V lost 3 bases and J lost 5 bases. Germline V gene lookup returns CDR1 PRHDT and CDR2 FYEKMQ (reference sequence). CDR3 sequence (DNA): TGTGCCAGCAGCTTCAGGACAGGGCTGGAGACCCAGTACTTC. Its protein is CASSFRTGLETQYF. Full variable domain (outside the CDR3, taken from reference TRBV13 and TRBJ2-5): AAGVIQSPRHLIKEKRETATLKCYPIPRHDTVYWYQQGPGQDPQFLISFYEKMQSDKGSIPDRFSAQQFSDYHSELNMSSLELGDSALYFCASSFRTGLETQYFGPGTRLLVL.

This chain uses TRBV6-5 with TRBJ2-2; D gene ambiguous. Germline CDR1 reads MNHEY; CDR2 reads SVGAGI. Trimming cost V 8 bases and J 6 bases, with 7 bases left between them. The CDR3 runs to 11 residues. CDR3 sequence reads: CASSRAGELFF. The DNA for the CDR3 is TGTGCCAGCTCCCGGGCCGGGGAGCTGTTTTTT.

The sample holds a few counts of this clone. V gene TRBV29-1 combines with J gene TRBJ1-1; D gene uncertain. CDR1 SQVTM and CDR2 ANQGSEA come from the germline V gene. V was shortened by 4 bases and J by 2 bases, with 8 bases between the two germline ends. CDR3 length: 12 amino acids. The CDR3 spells CSVVMGNTEAFF. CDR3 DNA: TGCAGCGTTGTAATGGGTAACACTGAAGCTTTCTTT.